At least ten counts were recorded for the clone carrying this TCR beta chain. The antigen is unknown. Time point defined: persistent/refractory GD, antithyroid drugs over 5 years with positive TRAb. From PBMCs, RNA was extracted and then used to make the TCR library. An endocrinology department in Xi'an, China, recruited the patients. This sample was included in a study of regulatory T cells in long-lasting Graves disease. General study points: Owing to a sample size that was small, accuracy may have been reduced.

V was pared by 4 bases and J by 4 bases, with 6 bases of the junction left unmatched. The CDR3 is 14 residues long. Building of the TCR beta libraries involved iRepertoire HTBI primers and Arm-PCR of CDR3 regions. TCRdb recomputed calls from the multiplex PCR reads with MiXCR, one row per CDR3 protein. The table lists 300,000 to 400,000 distinct CDR3 sequences, less than 20% of them singletons. The V and J genes are TRBV12-3 or TRBV12-4 and TRBJ2-7; 8 nucleotides agree with TRBD2. The origin of this receptor is a female donor with Graves disease. Source: peripheral blood mononuclear cells (PBMCs), taken when the disease was refractory, from a patient treated with antithyroid drugs. CDR3 in amino acids: CASSSSTSEYEQYF. CDR3 in DNA: TGTGCCAGCAGTTCCTCGACTAGCGAGTACGAGCAGTACTTC.